Many counts were recorded for the clone carrying this T cell receptor (beta chain). Time point indicated: persistent/refractory GD, antithyroid drugs over 5 years with positive TRAb. From RNA extracted from PBMCs, the TCR library was made. The data derive from a study of regulatory T cells in long-lasting Graves disease. Construction of TCR beta libraries relied on iRepertoire HTBI primers and on Arm-PCR targeting CDR3 regions. One entry per CDR3 protein, called by TCRdb with MiXCR from the multiplex PCR reads. Of 250,000 to 300,000 distinct CDR3 sequences listed, around 23% are singletons. Sequencing used peripheral blood mononuclear cells (PBMCs), obtained when the disease was refractory, from a patient treated with antithyroid drugs. The receptor's source is a female donor with Graves disease.

CDR3 nucleotides: TGTGCCAGCAGTCGGGGCGTGGGGAGGAAGAACACTGAAGCTTTCTTT. Protein sequence: CASSRGVGRKNTEAFF. This chain joins TRBV28 and TRBJ1-1, with D possibly TRBD1 on 5 matching bases. Germline V gene lookup returns CDR1 MDHEN and CDR2 SYDVKM. This CDR3 has 16 amino acids. Trimming left V 5 bases short and J 1 base short, with 17 bases between.